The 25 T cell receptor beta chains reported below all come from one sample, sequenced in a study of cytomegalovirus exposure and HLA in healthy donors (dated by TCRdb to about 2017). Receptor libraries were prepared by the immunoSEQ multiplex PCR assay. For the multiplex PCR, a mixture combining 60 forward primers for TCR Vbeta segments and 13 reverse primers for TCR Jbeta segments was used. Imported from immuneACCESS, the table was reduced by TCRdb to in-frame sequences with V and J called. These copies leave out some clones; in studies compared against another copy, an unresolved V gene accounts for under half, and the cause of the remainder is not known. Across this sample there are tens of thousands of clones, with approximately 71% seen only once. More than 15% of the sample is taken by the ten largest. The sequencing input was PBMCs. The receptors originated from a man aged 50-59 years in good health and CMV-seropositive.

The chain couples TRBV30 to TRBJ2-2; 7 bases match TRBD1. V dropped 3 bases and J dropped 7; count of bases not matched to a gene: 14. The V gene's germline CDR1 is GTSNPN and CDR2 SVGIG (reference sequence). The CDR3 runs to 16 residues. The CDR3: CAWSRKGARMDGELFF. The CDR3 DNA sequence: TGTGCCTGGAGCAGAAAGGGGGCGCGAATGGACGGGGAGCTGTTTTTT. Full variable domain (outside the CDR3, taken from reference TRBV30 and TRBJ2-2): SQTIHQWPATLVQPVGSPLSLECTVEGTSNPNLYWYRQAAGRGLQLLFYSVGIGQISSEVPQNLSASRPQDRQFILSSKKLLLSDSGFYLCAWSRKGARMDGELFFGEGSRLTVL.

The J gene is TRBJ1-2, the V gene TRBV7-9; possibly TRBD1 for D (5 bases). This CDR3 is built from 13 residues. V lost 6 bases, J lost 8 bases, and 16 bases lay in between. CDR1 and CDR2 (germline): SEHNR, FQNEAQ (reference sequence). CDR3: CASSPTGKGGYTF. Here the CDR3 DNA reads TGTGCCAGCAGTCCAACAGGAAAAGGGGGCTACACCTTC.

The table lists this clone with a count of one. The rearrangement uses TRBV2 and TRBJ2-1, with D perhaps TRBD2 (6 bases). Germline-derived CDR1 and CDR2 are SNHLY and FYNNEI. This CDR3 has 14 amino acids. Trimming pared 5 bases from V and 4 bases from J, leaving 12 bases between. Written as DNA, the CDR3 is TGTGCCAGCAGTCCCGGGACTGCGTACAATGAGCAGTTCTTC. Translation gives CASSPGTAYNEQFF.

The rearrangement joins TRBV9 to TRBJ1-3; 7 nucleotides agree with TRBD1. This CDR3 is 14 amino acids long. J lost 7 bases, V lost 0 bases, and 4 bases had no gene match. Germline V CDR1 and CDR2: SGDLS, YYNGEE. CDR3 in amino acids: CASSVADRPNTIYF. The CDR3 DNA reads TGTGCCAGCAGCGTAGCGGACAGGCCCAACACCATATATTTT.

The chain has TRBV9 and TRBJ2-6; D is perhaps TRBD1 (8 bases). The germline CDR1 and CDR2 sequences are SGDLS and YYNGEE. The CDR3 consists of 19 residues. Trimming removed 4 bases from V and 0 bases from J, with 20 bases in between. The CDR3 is CASSPGLQGEGSGANVLTF. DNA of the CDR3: TGTGCCAGCAGCCCGGGTTTACAGGGGGAGGGCTCTGGGGCCAACGTCCTGACTTTC.

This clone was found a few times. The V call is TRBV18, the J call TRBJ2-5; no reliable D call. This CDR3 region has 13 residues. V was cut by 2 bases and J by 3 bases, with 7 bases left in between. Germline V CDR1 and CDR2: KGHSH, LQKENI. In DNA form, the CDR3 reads TGTGCCAGCTCACCAACTAACGAAGAGACCCAGTACTTC. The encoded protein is CASSPTNEETQYF.

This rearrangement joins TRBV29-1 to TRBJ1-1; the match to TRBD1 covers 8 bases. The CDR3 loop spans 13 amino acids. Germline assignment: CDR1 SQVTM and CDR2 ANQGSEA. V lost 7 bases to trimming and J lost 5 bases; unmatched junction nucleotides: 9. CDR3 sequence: CSAHADRGTEAFF. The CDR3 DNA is TGCAGCGCCCACGCCGACAGGGGTACTGAAGCTTTCTTT.

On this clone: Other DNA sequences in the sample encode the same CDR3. CDR3 residues: CASSYGGANTEAFF. The CDR3 DNA sequence: TGTGCCAGCAGCTACGGGGGGGCGAACACTGAAGCTTTCTTT. The chain has TRBV6-5 and TRBJ1-1; D might be TRBD1 (6 bases). The CDR3 has 14 amino acids. V was clipped by 6 bases and J by 1 base, with 12 bases between them. Germline V gene lookup returns CDR1 MNHEY and CDR2 SVGAGI.

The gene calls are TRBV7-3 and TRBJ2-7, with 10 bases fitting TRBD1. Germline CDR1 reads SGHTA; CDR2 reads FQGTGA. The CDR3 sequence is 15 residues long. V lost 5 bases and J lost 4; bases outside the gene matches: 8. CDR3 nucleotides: TGTGCCAGCAGCCCGGAGACAGGGGGCAGGTACGAGCAGTACTTC. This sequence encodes CASSPETGGRYEQYF.

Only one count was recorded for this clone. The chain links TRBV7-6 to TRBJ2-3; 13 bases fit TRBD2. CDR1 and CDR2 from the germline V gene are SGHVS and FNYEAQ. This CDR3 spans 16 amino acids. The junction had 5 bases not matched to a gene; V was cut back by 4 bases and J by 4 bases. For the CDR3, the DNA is TGTGCCAGCAGCTCCCCACTAGCGGGGGGGCCAGATACGCAGTATTTT. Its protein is CASSSPLAGGPDTQYF.

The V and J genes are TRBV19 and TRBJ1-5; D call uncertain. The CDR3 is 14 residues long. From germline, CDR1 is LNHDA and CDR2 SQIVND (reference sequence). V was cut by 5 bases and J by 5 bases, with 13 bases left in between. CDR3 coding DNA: TGTGCCAGTAGTGGGGAGCGAGTTTATCAGCCCCAGCATTTT. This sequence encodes CASSGERVYQPQHF.

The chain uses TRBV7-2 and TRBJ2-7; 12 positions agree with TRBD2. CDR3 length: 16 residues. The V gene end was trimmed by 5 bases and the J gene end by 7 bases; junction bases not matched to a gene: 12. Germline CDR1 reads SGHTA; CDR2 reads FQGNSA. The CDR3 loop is CASSRQPSGGAGEQYF. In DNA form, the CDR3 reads TGTGCCAGCAGCCGGCAACCTAGCGGGGGGGCCGGAGAGCAGTACTTC. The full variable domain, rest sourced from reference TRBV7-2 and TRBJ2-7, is GAGVSQSPSNKVTEKGKDVELRCDPISGHTALYWYRQSLGQGLEFLIYFQGNSAPDKSGLPSDRFSAERTGGSVSTLTIQRTQQEDSAVYLCASSRQPSGGAGEQYFGPGTRLTVT.

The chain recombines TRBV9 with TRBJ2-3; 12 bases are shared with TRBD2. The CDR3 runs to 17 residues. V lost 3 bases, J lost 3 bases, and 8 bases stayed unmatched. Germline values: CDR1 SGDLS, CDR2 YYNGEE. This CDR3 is CASSGRTSGGMTDTQYF. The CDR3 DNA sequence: TGTGCCAGCAGCGGCCGTACTAGCGGGGGGATGACAGATACGCAGTATTTT.

CDR3 sequence: CASTPQGGQPQHF. The CDR3 DNA sequence: TGTGCCAGTACCCCTCAGGGGGGCCAGCCCCAGCATTTT. The V gene is TRBV19, the J gene TRBJ1-5, with 7 positions matching TRBD1. V shed 7 bases, J shed 7 bases, and the junction held 7 bases outside the gene matches. Germline V gives CDR1 LNHDA, CDR2 SQIVND (reference sequence). CDR3 length equals 13 residues.

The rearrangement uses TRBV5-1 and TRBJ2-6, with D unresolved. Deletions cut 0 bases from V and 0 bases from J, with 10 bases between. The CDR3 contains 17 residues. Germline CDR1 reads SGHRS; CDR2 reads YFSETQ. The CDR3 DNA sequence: TGCGCCAGCAGCTTGGCCATTCCGGGCTCTGGGGCCAACGTCCTGACTTTC. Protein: CASSLAIPGSGANVLTF.

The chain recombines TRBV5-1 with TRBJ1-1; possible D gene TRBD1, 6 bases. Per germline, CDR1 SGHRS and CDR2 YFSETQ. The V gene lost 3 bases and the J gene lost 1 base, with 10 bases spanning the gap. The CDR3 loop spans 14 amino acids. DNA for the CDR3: TGCGCCAGCAGCTCGAGACAGGAGAACACTGAAGCTTTCTTT. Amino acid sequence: CASSSRQENTEAFF.

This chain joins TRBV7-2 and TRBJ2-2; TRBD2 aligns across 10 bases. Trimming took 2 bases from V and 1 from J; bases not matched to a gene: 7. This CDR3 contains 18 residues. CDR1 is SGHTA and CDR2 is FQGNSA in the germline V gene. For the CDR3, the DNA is TGTGCCAGCAGCTTAAGGCTAGCGGGGGCTGGGAACACCGGGGAGCTGTTTTTT. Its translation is CASSLRLAGAGNTGELFF. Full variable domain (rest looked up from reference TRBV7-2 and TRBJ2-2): GAGVSQSPSNKVTEKGKDVELRCDPISGHTALYWYRQSLGQGLEFLIYFQGNSAPDKSGLPSDRFSAERTGGSVSTLTIQRTQQEDSAVYLCASSLRLAGAGNTGELFFGEGSRLTVL.

The CDR3 DNA follows: TGTGCCAGCTCACTTGGGACAGGGGACGAGCAGTACTTC. Its translation is CASSLGTGDEQYF. This sequence joins TRBV18 and TRBJ2-7, with 10 positions matching TRBD1. The V gene's germline CDR1 is KGHSH and CDR2 LQKENI. Trimming took 4 bases from V and 5 from J; bases not matched to a gene: 2. The CDR3 is 13 residues long. The full variable domain, rest sourced from reference TRBV18 and TRBJ2-7, is NAGVMQNPRHLVRRRGQEARLRCSPMKGHSHVYWYRQLPEEGLKFMVYLQKENIIDESGMPKERFSAEFPKEGPSILRIQQVVRGDSAAYFCASSLGTGDEQYFGPGTRLTVT.

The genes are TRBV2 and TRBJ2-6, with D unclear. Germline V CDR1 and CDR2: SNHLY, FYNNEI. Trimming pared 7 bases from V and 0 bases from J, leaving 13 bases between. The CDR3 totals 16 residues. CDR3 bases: TGTGCCAGCACCGGGTCCCTATTCTCTGGGGCCAACGTCCTGACTTTC. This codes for CASTGSLFSGANVLTF.

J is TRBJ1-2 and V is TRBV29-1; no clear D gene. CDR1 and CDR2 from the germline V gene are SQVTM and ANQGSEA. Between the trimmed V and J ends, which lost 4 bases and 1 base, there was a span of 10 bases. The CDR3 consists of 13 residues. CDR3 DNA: TGCAGCGTTGGACCTGAGGGTAACTATGGCTACACCTTC. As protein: CSVGPEGNYGYTF. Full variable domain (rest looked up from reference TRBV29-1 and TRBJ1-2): SAVISQKPSRDICQRGTSLTIQCQVDSQVTMMFWYRQQPGQSLTLIATANQGSEATYESGFVIDKFPISRPNLTFSTLTVSNMSPEDSSIYLCSVGPEGNYGYTFGSGTRLTVV.

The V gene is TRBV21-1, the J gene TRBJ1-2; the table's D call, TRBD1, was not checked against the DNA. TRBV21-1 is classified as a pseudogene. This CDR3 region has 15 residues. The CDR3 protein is CASSKDRDRGTGYTF. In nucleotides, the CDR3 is TGTGCCAGCAGCAAAGACCGGGACAGGGGCACTGGCTACACCTTC.

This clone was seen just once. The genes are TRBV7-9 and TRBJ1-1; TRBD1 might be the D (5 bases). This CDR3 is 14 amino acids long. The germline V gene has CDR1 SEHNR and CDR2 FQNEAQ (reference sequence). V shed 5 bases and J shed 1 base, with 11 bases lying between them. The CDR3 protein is CASSAPGGNTEAFF. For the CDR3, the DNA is TGTGCCAGCAGCGCCCCGGGGGGGAACACTGAAGCTTTCTTT.

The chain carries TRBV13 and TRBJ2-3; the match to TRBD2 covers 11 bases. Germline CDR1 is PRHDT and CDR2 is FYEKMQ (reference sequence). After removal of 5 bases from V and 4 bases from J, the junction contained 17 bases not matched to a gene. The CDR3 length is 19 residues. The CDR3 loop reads CASSPSRASGGTGPDTQYF. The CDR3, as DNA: TGTGCCAGCAGCCCGAGTCGGGCTAGCGGGGGGACGGGGCCAGATACGCAGTATTTT.

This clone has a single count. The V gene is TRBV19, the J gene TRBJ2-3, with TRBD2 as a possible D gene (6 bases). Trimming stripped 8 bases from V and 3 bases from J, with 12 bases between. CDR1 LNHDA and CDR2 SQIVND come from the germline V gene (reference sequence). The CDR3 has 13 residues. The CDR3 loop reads CASRLVGTDTQYF. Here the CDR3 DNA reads TGTGCCAGTCGACTAGTAGGTACAGATACGCAGTATTTT.

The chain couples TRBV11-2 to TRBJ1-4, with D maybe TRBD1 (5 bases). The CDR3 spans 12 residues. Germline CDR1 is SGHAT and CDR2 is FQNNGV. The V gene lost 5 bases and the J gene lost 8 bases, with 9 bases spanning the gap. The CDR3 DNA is TGTGCCAGCAGCCGGACACAAGAAAAACTGTTTTTT. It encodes CASSRTQEKLFF.